This TCR beta chain was documented in a study of breast tumors, draining lymph nodes, adjacent tissues. Ten or more counts support this clonotype. What it binds is unknown. The CDR3 loop spans 16 amino acids. The germline gives CDR1 MNHNS, CDR2 SASEGT. V was cut by 0 bases and J by 2 bases, with 12 bases left in between. Breast cancer patients provided tissue from their axillary draining lymph nodes. TCRdb processed the multiplex PCR reads anew with MiXCR; each CDR3 protein has one entry. The data contain about 140,000 distinct CDR3 sequences, 32% of them singletons. Overall study findings and caveats: That most tumor T cells come from lymph nodes remained unproven. Luminal-like breast cancer showed significantly greater tumor-nontumor repertoire similarity than basal-like breast cancer did.

Sequencing input: axillary lymph node tissue. This TCR came from a female donor with breast cancer. Some clones in this sample may be carry-over from other donors' samples. The chain employs TRBV6-1 and TRBJ2-3; possible D gene TRBD1, 5 bases. The CDR3 nucleotides read TGTGCCAGCAGTGAAGCGTCGGCAGGGCCCACAGATACGCAGTATTTT. Translated, it gives CASSEASAGPTDTQYF.